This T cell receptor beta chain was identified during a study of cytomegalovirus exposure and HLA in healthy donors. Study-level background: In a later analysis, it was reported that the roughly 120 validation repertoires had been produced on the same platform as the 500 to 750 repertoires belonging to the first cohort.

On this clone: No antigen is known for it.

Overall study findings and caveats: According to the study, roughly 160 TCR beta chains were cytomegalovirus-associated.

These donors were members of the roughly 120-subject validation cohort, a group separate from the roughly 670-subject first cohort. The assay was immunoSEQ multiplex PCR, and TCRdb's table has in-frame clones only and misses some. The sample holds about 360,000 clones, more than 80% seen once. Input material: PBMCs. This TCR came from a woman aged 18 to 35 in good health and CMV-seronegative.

CDR3 protein: CAIGQGDRTGELFF. The CDR3, as DNA: TGTGCCATCGGACAGGGAGATAGGACCGGGGAGCTGTTTTTT. The chain employs TRBV28 and TRBJ2-2; 8 bases match TRBD1. Trimming cost V 10 bases and J 5 bases; bases outside gene matches: 9. Looked up from germline, CDR1 is MDHEN and CDR2 is SYDVKM. The CDR3 totals 14 residues.